These 32 T cell receptor beta chains share one sample of origin, sequenced in a study of cytomegalovirus exposure and HLA in healthy donors. PCR involved 60 Vbeta and 13 Jbeta primers. Assay used: immunoSEQ multiplex PCR; TCRdb lists only in-frame clones, some missing. The data contain about 150,000 clones, about two thirds of them seen just once; the ten biggest clones take up about 9.4%. The specimen was PBMCs. The receptor set was obtained from a young man in good health and CMV-seropositive.

This chain joins TRBV19 and TRBJ2-3; 7 nucleotides match TRBD2. The CDR3 extends over 15 amino acids. The germline V gene has CDR1 LNHDA and CDR2 SQIVND (reference sequence). Trimming at V came to 6 bases and at J to 2 bases, leaving 8 bases not matched to a gene. DNA of the CDR3: TGTGCCAGTAGCCCCCCGGGGGGTCACACAGATACGCAGTATTTT. Translating it yields CASSPPGGHTDTQYF.

The rearrangement uses TRBV28 and TRBJ2-7, with no clear D. The V end was cut by 2 bases, the J end by 3 bases, with 17 bases between. CDR1 MDHEN and CDR2 SYDVKM come from the germline V gene. The CDR3 sequence is 16 residues long. CDR3 bases: TGTGCCAGCAGTTTACGGTCCTGGTACGATGGCTACGAGCAGTACTTC. Translated: CASSLRSWYDGYEQYF. Using reference TRBV28 and TRBJ2-7 for the parts outside the CDR3, the full variable domain is DVKVTQSSRYLVKRTGEKVFLECVQDMDHENMFWYRQDPGLGLRLIYFSYDVKMKEKGDIPEGYSVSREKKERFSLILESASTNQTSMYLCASSLRSWYDGYEQYFGPGTRLTVT.

V gene TRBV5-4 combines with J gene TRBJ1-1; D gene ambiguous. V was shortened by 4 bases and J by 6 bases, with 16 bases between the two germline ends. CDR1 is SGHNT, CDR2 YYREEE, per germline (reference sequence). The CDR3 has 14 amino acids. CDR3 amino acids: CASSPRTGSPEAFF. The CDR3 DNA reads TGTGCCAGCAGCCCCCGCACCGGGAGTCCTGAAGCTTTCTTT.

V gene TRBV6-1 combines with J gene TRBJ2-5; D call uncertain. The CDR3 loop spans 15 amino acids. The ends were cut back, 4 bases at V and 2 bases at J, with 14 bases in the middle. Germline V lookup: CDR1 MNHNS, CDR2 SASEGT. The CDR3 protein is CASSGIFQKQETQYF. The CDR3, as DNA: TGTGCCAGCAGTGGAATCTTCCAGAAACAAGAGACCCAGTACTTC.

The chain couples TRBV18 to TRBJ1-1; D might be TRBD1 (6 bases). The V and J ends lost 3 bases and 5 bases respectively, with 19 bases between them. Germline V CDR1 and CDR2: KGHSH, LQKENI. The CDR3 covers 16 residues. The chain's CDR3 is CASSPQPQGHRTEAFF. In DNA form, the CDR3 reads TGTGCCAGCTCACCTCAACCCCAGGGGCATCGGACTGAAGCTTTCTTT.

This chain joins TRBV4-1 and TRBJ1-5, with D unclear. V was clipped by 0 bases and J by 0 bases, with 9 bases between them. The CDR3 totals 16 residues. Per germline, CDR1 MGHRA and CDR2 YSYEKL. CDR3 in DNA: TGCGCCAGCAGCCAAGATGGCGGAGATAGCAATCAGCCCCAGCATTTT. Protein: CASSQDGGDSNQPQHF.

The V call is TRBV6-5, the J call TRBJ1-1; no clear D gene. Germline CDR1 and CDR2: MNHEY and SVGAGI. CDR3 length: 12 amino acids. Trimming stripped 4 bases from V and 3 bases from J, with 6 bases between. The CDR3 spells CASSCADTEAFF. DNA for the CDR3: TGTGCCAGCAGTTGCGCGGACACTGAAGCTTTCTTT.

The V call is TRBV5-6, the J call TRBJ2-7; 8 bases line up with TRBD2. CDR1 SGHDT and CDR2 YYEEEE come from the germline V gene. The V segment lost 2 bases and the J segment 4 bases; nucleotides outside the gene matches: 8. CDR3 size: 15 residues. Here the CDR3 reads CASSFAGGLRYEQYF. DNA for the CDR3: TGTGCCAGCAGCTTCGCGGGAGGACTAAGATACGAGCAGTACTTC. Full variable domain (outside the CDR3, taken from reference TRBV5-6 and TRBJ2-7): DAGVTQSPTHLIKTRGQQVTLRCSPKSGHDTVSWYQQALGQGPQFIFQYYEEEERQRGNFPDRFSGHQFPNYSSELNVNALLLGDSALYLCASSFAGGLRYEQYFGPGTRLTVT.

In its sample, this clone was seen once. The chain recombines TRBV6-6 with TRBJ2-7, with 10 bases lining up with TRBD2. CDR1 MNHNY and CDR2 SVGAGI come from the germline V gene (reference sequence). The CDR3 extends over 14 amino acids. Unmatched junction bases numbered 7, after V lost 7 bases and J lost 4 bases. The CDR3 DNA follows: TGTGCCAGCACCCTGACTAGCGGGCGGTACGAGCAGTACTTC. This sequence encodes CASTLTSGRYEQYF.

The V and J genes are TRBV15 and TRBJ2-5, with D maybe TRBD2 (6 bases). CDR3 size: 16 residues. Trimming removed 0 bases at V and 5 bases at J, with 16 bases between. Per the germline V gene, CDR1 is LNHNV and CDR2 is YYDKDF (reference sequence). The CDR3 protein is CATSRDFDGRGETQYF. DNA for the CDR3: TGTGCCACCAGCAGAGATTTTGACGGGAGAGGGGAGACCCAGTACTTC.

This clone has just one count. The gene calls are TRBV12-2 and TRBJ2-5; the table's D gene call, TRBD1, was not cross checked with the DNA. TRBV12-2 is an annotated pseudogene. The CDR3 is 17 amino acids. CDR3 residues: CASRPQGGRGVTETQYF. CDR3 in DNA: TGTGCAAGTCGCCCACAAGGTGGCAGGGGGGTCACGGAGACCCAGTACTTC.

The V and J genes are TRBV7-3 and TRBJ2-2; TRBD1 might be the D (6 bases). Deletions cut 4 bases from V and 0 bases from J, with 12 bases between. Germline V lookup: CDR1 SGHTA, CDR2 FQGTGA. CDR3 length: 16 residues. Written as DNA, the CDR3 is TGTGCCAGCAGCTCACAACCAGGGGCGAACACCGGGGAGCTGTTTTTT. It codes for CASSSQPGANTGELFF. The complete variable domain, with remaining parts taken from reference TRBV7-3 and TRBJ2-2, reads GAGVSQTPSNKVTEKGKYVELRCDPISGHTALYWYRQSLGQGPEFLIYFQGTGAADDSGLPNDRFFAVRPEGSVSTLKIQRTERGDSAVYLCASSSQPGANTGELFFGEGSRLTVL.

This chain links TRBV4-1 with TRBJ2-2; D unresolved. CDR3 length equals 14 residues. Trimming took off 4 bases at V and 4 bases at J, with 10 bases between the two ends. Germline assignment: CDR1 MGHRA and CDR2 YSYEKL. The CDR3 coding sequence is TGCGCCAGCAGCCCCAGCGAGAGCACCGGGGAGCTGTTTTTT. Its translation is CASSPSESTGELFF.

The gene calls are TRBV25-1 and TRBJ2-4; 7 nucleotides align to TRBD1. V was clipped by 6 bases and J by 7 bases; unmatched bases: 9. CDR1 MGHDK and CDR2 SYGVNS come from the germline V gene. The CDR3 covers 14 residues. In DNA form, the CDR3 reads TGTGCCAGCAGCCCCAGAGGGGGCCCTAACATTCAGTACTTC. Protein sequence: CASSPRGGPNIQYF.

The CDR3 reads CATSRTRQEGEAFF. Here the CDR3 DNA reads TGTGCCACCAGCAGAACCCGACAGGAAGGTGAAGCTTTCTTT. The chain is built from TRBV15 and TRBJ1-1; D possibly corresponds to TRBD1 (6 bases). V was pared by 2 bases and J by 7 bases, with 14 bases between. Germline V gives CDR1 LNHNV, CDR2 YYDKDF (reference sequence). This CDR3 contains 14 residues. Together with reference TRBV15 and TRBJ1-1, the CDR3 gives the full variable domain: DAMVIQNPRYQVTQFGKPVTLSCSQTLNHNVMYWYQQKSSQAPKLLFHYYDKDFNNEADTPDNFQSRRPNTSFCFLDIRSPGLGDTAMYLCATSRTRQEGEAFFGQGTRLTVV.

This clone was seen only a few times. V and J are TRBV2 and TRBJ2-2, with TRBD2 matching 8 bases. J lost 7 bases, V lost 7 bases, and 11 bases had no gene match. Germline V gene lookup returns CDR1 SNHLY and CDR2 FYNNEI. The CDR3 consists of 15 residues. The CDR3 protein is CASNPSGSMVGELFF. CDR3 in DNA: TGTGCCAGCAACCCCAGCGGGAGCATGGTCGGGGAGCTGTTTTTT.

The V call is TRBV28, the J call TRBJ2-1; 8 nucleotides line up with TRBD2. There are 16 residues in the CDR3. V shed 4 bases and J 2 bases; nucleotides not matched to a gene: 7. Germline values: CDR1 MDHEN, CDR2 SYDVKM. The CDR3 region is CASSSGGGGPYNEQFF. CDR3 sequence (DNA): TGTGCCAGCAGTTCCGGTGGCGGGGGGCCCTACAATGAGCAGTTCTTC.

V gene TRBV6-1 combines with J gene TRBJ2-7; tentative D call: TRBD1 (5 bases). Trimming shortened V by 7 bases and J by 2 bases, and 9 bases separated the two germline ends. There are 12 residues in the CDR3. Germline V gene data show CDR1 as MNHNS and CDR2 as SASEGT. CDR3 sequence reads: CASNSGPYEQYF. DNA for the CDR3: TGTGCCAGCAATTCAGGGCCCTACGAGCAGTACTTC.

The CDR3 region is CATSRGGTSGYNEQFF. CDR3 in DNA: TGTGCCACCAGCAGAGGGGGGACTAGCGGCTACAATGAGCAGTTCTTC. The chain is built from TRBV15 and TRBJ2-1; 11 nucleotides align to TRBD2. Germline-derived CDR1 and CDR2 are LNHNV and YYDKDF (reference sequence). The CDR3 totals 16 residues. Trimming removed 1 base from V and 3 bases from J; junction bases left unmatched: 2.

As for this clone: The junction and the germline gene differ at one end; a read error may be behind it. The chain employs TRBV6-1 and TRBJ2-7; 7 nucleotides agree with TRBD1. The germline gives CDR1 MNHNS, CDR2 SASEGT. The CDR3 runs 14 residues. The DNA of the CDR3 is TGTGCCAGCAGCTGGGAACAGGGGAACTACGCGCAGTACTTC. Amino acids: CASSWEQGNYAQYF.

The V gene is TRBV2, the J gene TRBJ1-3; a possible D gene is TRBD1 (6 bases). V lost 3 bases and J 0 bases, leaving 12 bases between the germline ends. The CDR3 contains 16 residues. Germline-derived CDR1 and CDR2 are SNHLY and FYNNEI. The CDR3 bases are TGTGCCAGCAGTGAGGACAGTTTTTTCTCTGGAAACACCATATATTTT. It translates to CASSEDSFFSGNTIYF.

This chain connects TRBV5-8 to TRBJ2-2; 7 nucleotides match TRBD2. Germline V gene data show CDR1 as SGHTS and CDR2 as YDEGEE. The CDR3 runs to 17 residues. The trim removed 4 bases at V and 2 bases at J, leaving 11 bases unmatched. DNA for the CDR3: TGTGCCAGCAGCCCCGGGGGGTGGGACTACAACACCGGGGAGCTGTTTTTT. Amino acids: CASSPGGWDYNTGELFF.

In its sample, this clone was seen a few times. The CDR3 DNA is TGTGCCTGTTGGTGGGCAAACATTCAGTACTTC. Amino acids: CACWWANIQYF. The chain combines TRBV30 with TRBJ2-4; no firm D call. The length of the CDR3 is 11 residues. Germline lookup yields CDR1 GTSNPN and CDR2 SVGIG (reference sequence). The V end was cut by 6 bases, the J end by 6 bases, with 9 bases between.

The J gene is TRBJ2-7, the V gene TRBV30; D remains unclear. The germline gives CDR1 GTSNPN, CDR2 SVGIG (reference sequence). Trimming cost V 2 bases and J 0 bases, with 11 bases left between them. The length of the CDR3 is 14 residues. CDR3 sequence (DNA): TGTGCCTGGAGTTCCGGGTCATTCTCCTACGAGCAGTACTTC. Its protein product is CAWSSGSFSYEQYF.

This chain connects TRBV5-8 to TRBJ2-5, with 8 positions matching TRBD1. Germline V CDR1 and CDR2: SGHTS, YDEGEE. The CDR3 runs to 16 residues. The V gene end was trimmed by 4 bases and the J gene end by 5 bases; junction bases not matched to a gene: 13. The CDR3 sequence: CASSRSQGAGGETQYF. As DNA, the CDR3 is TGTGCCAGCAGCCGTTCCCAGGGGGCCGGTGGTGAGACCCAGTACTTC.

The V and J genes are TRBV6-1 and TRBJ1-5, with TRBD1 matching 8 bases. The CDR3 contains 15 residues. Germline V lookup: CDR1 MNHNS, CDR2 SASEGT. Trimming removed 1 base from V and 5 bases from J; junction bases left unmatched: 4. The CDR3 region has the DNA TGTGCCAGCAGTGAAGGACAGGGGTCCTATCAGCCCCAGCATTTT. Protein sequence: CASSEGQGSYQPQHF.

The rearrangement uses TRBV30 and TRBJ2-2; a weak D match, TRBD1 (6 bases). The V end was cut by 3 bases, the J end by 0 bases, with 8 bases between. CDR1 and CDR2 from the germline V gene are GTSNPN and SVGIG (reference sequence). This CDR3 spans 14 amino acids. DNA of the CDR3: TGTGCCTGGAGATCAGGGGCGAACACCGGGGAGCTGTTTTTT. It translates to CAWRSGANTGELFF.

This clone was detected only a few times. The chain recombines TRBV27 with TRBJ1-2; D is undetermined. Germline CDR1 MNHEY, CDR2 SMNVEV (reference sequence). V was clipped by 8 bases and J by 3 bases, with 19 bases between them. The CDR3 is 15 residues long. CDR3 loop: CASGKRSSGDYGYTF. CDR3 sequence (DNA): TGTGCCAGCGGAAAACGTTCGAGCGGGGACTATGGCTACACCTTC.

In this sample, this clone turned up a few times. This rearrangement joins TRBV11-2 to TRBJ1-1; 12 positions match TRBD1. J was trimmed by 1 base and V by 5 bases; bases with no gene match: 5. The germline gives CDR1 SGHAT, CDR2 FQNNGV. This CDR3 is built from 16 residues. The CDR3 loop is CASSPGQGATNTEAFF. CDR3 nucleotide sequence: TGTGCCAGCAGCCCGGGACAGGGGGCTACGAACACTGAAGCTTTCTTT.

This clone was seen only a few times. The chain joins TRBV13 to TRBJ1-2; D remains unclear. V shed 5 bases and J shed 4 bases, with 14 bases lying between them. Per the germline V gene, CDR1 is PRHDT and CDR2 is FYEKMQ (reference sequence). CDR3 length: 14 residues. In nucleotides, the CDR3 is TGTGCCAGCAGCCACCACAGCAGCACCTATGGCTACACCTTC. This sequence encodes CASSHHSSTYGYTF.

J is TRBJ2-2 and V is TRBV5-1; D remains unclear. V lost 5 bases and J 3 bases, leaving 11 bases between the germline ends. CDR3 length: 14 amino acids. CDR1 and CDR2 from the germline V gene are SGHRS and YFSETQ. This chain's CDR3 is CASRVDSYTGELFF. The CDR3 DNA is TGCGCCAGCAGGGTTGATAGCTACACCGGGGAGCTGTTTTTT.

The chain has TRBV30 and TRBJ2-3; 7 bases fit TRBD2. This CDR3 is built from 15 residues. V shed 3 bases and J 2 bases; nucleotides not matched to a gene: 8. Germline loops: CDR1 GTSNPN, CDR2 SVGIG (reference sequence). CDR3 amino acids: CAWSRRDYPTDTQYF. The CDR3 DNA reads TGTGCCTGGAGCCGACGGGACTACCCCACAGATACGCAGTATTTT.